This TCR beta chain was identified in a study of cytotoxic CD8 clonotypes in ibrutinib-treated CLL. In the study overall: Samples averaged approximately 240,000 productive templates and 90,000 to 100,000 productive rearrangements.

Overall study findings and caveats: Clonality (at baseline) was higher than in age-matched healthy donors and tracked circulating CD8+ T-cell counts. Shared public clonotypes were rare, and on treatment they either got smaller or stayed the same.

On this clone: Its antigen is not identified.

Generated by immunoSEQ multiplex PCR, the TCRdb table keeps only in-frame clones and is missing some. The table records 150,000 or so clones, more than 75% of them present only once. The sample was PBMCs, taken after 36 months of ibrutinib treatment. This receptor was identified in a human donor with chronic lymphocytic leukemia.

CDR3 DNA: TGTGCCAGCAGCTGGGCCGGACAGAACTATGGCTACACCTTC. It is translated as CASSWAGQNYGYTF. V is TRBV5-6 and J is TRBJ1-2, with a possible D match to TRBD1 (6 bases). There are 14 residues in the CDR3. The V gene lost 3 bases and the J gene lost 2 bases, with 11 bases spanning the gap. In germline, CDR1 is SGHDT, CDR2 YYEEEE.